The 16 T cell receptor beta chains below all came from one sample that was sequenced in a study of blood T cell repertoires in COVID-19 (dated by TCRdb to about 2020). Libraries were prepared through the immunoSEQ multiplex PCR assay. This immuneACCESS table, as held by TCRdb, lists in-frame sequences with V and J called but not all clones. Of the missing ones, under half trace to an unresolved V gene in checked studies; the others have no known cause. The sample table shows 95,000 to 150,000 clones, and about 74% are seen once. The leading ten clones occupy about 5.5% of the sample. Specimen: peripheral blood. These receptors originate from a man older than 75 with COVID-19, enrolled during active disease.

V and J are TRBV15 and TRBJ1-5, with D possibly matching TRBD1 (5 bases). The germline V gene encodes CDR1 LNHNV and CDR2 YYDKDF (reference sequence). This CDR3 has 17 residues. V was clipped by 0 bases and J by 2 bases, with 14 bases between them. CDR3 sequence reads: CATSRDSLGQGNQPQHF. The CDR3, as DNA: TGTGCCACCAGCAGAGATTCTTTGGGGCAGGGCAATCAGCCCCAGCATTTT.

The rearrangement uses TRBV5-6 and TRBJ1-2, with 8 bases matching TRBD1. The CDR3 extends over 15 amino acids. V shed 0 bases and J 4 bases; nucleotides not matched to a gene: 5. Germline V gene sequence: CDR1 SGHDT, CDR2 YYEEEE. CDR3 residues: CASSLVGQAFYGYTF. The CDR3 nucleotides read TGTGCCAGCAGCTTGGTGGGACAGGCTTTCTATGGCTACACCTTC.

This chain's CDR3 is CASSAAQGGETQYF. The CDR3 coding sequence is TGTGCCAGCAGTGCCGCACAGGGCGGAGAGACCCAGTACTTC. The chain recombines TRBV28 with TRBJ2-5; maybe TRBD1 (6 bases). In germline, CDR1 is MDHEN, CDR2 SYDVKM. The CDR3 is 14 residues long. V lost 5 bases, J lost 4 bases, and 14 bases lay in between. The full variable domain, in which reference TRBV28 and TRBJ2-5 provide the parts outside the CDR3, is DVKVTQSSRYLVKRTGEKVFLECVQDMDHENMFWYRQDPGLGLRLIYFSYDVKMKEKGDIPEGYSVSREKKERFSLILESASTNQTSMYLCASSAAQGGETQYFGPGTRLLVL.

This clone has only a few counts. The chain employs TRBV7-9 and TRBJ2-2; 14 bases map to TRBD2. From germline, CDR1 is SEHNR and CDR2 FQNEAQ (reference sequence). The J segment lost 6 bases and the V segment lost 3 bases, leaving 6 bases of the junction unmatched. The CDR3 covers 17 residues. The CDR3 region is CASSFSGTSGSAGELFF. The CDR3 DNA reads as TGTGCCAGCAGCTTCTCCGGGACTAGCGGGAGTGCCGGGGAGCTGTTTTTT.

The chain combines TRBV4-1 with TRBJ2-5; 12 positions agree with TRBD2. The CDR3 has 15 residues. The germline V gene has CDR1 MGHRA and CDR2 YSYEKL. The J segment lost 5 bases and the V segment lost 8 bases, leaving 9 bases of the junction unmatched. CDR3 sequence: CASATSGTSGETQYF. CDR3 sequence (DNA): TGCGCCAGCGCTACTTCCGGGACTAGCGGGGAGACCCAGTACTTC.

This chain uses TRBV6-5 with TRBJ2-5, with TRBD1 matching 7 bases. This CDR3 spans 14 amino acids. V lost 6 bases, J lost 5 bases, and 9 bases stayed unmatched. CDR1 and CDR2 (germline): MNHEY, SVGAGI. In DNA form, the CDR3 reads TGTGCCAGCAGCAGAAAGAGGGGGCGGGAGACCCAGTACTTC. It translates to CASSRKRGRETQYF.

V usage is TRBV4-2 and J usage is TRBJ2-2; D is undetermined. Trimming stripped 0 bases from V and 1 base from J, with 6 bases between. The CDR3 has 15 amino acids. Germline V gives CDR1 LGHNA, CDR2 YNFKEQ. CDR3 sequence (DNA): TGTGCCAGCAGCCAAGATCAACAGAACACCGGGGAGCTGTTTTTT. Encoded protein: CASSQDQQNTGELFF.

Points on this clone: The junction and the germline gene differ at one end; a read error may be behind it. This rearrangement joins TRBV6-1 to TRBJ2-5; D ambiguous. The CDR3 runs to 13 residues. CDR1 and CDR2 from the germline V gene are MNHNS and SASEGT. The CDR3 protein is CASSEDQEETQYF. As DNA, the CDR3 is TGTGCCAGCAGCGAAGACCAGGAAGAGACCCAGTACTTC.

This sequence joins TRBV5-5 and TRBJ2-7; 8 bases match TRBD1. The CDR3 consists of 15 residues. Germline loops: CDR1 SGHKS, CDR2 YYEKEE (reference sequence). J gave up 7 bases and V 3 bases, and 12 bases lay outside the gene matches. The CDR3 protein is CASSSIRQGMGEQYF. DNA for the CDR3: TGTGCCAGCAGCTCGATTAGACAGGGGATGGGAGAGCAGTACTTC. The full variable domain, with the rest looked up from reference TRBV5-5 and TRBJ2-7, is DAGVTQSPTHLIKTRGQQVTLRCSPISGHKSVSWYQQVLGQGPQFIFQYYEKEERGRGNFPDRFSARQFPNYSSELNVNALLLGDSALYLCASSSIRQGMGEQYFGPGTRLTVT.

The V and J genes are TRBV19 and TRBJ2-2, with 7 bases fitting TRBD1. The CDR3 loop spans 15 amino acids. The V gene's germline CDR1 is LNHDA and CDR2 SQIVND (reference sequence). V dropped 4 bases and J dropped 5; count of bases not matched to a gene: 7. The CDR3 region is CASSRRQGITGELFF. In DNA form, the CDR3 reads TGTGCCAGTAGTAGACGACAGGGAATTACCGGGGAGCTGTTTTTT.

The V and J genes are TRBV19 and TRBJ2-5; 7 positions agree with TRBD2. CDR1 and CDR2 from the germline V gene are LNHDA and SQIVND (reference sequence). J lost 4 bases, V lost 3 bases, and 5 bases had no gene match. The CDR3 loop spans 14 amino acids. As DNA, the CDR3 is TGTGCCAGTAGTATCTGGGGAGGGCGAGAGACCCAGTACTTC. Translated: CASSIWGGRETQYF. Variable domain in full (rest from reference TRBV19 and TRBJ2-5): DGGITQSPKYLFRKEGQNVTLSCEQNLNHDAMYWYRQDPGQGLRLIYYSQIVNDFQKGDIAEGYSVSREKKESFPLTVTSAQKNPTAFYLCASSIWGGRETQYFGPGTRLLVL.

This clone was seen once. The chain carries TRBV19 and TRBJ1-6; perhaps TRBD1 as D (5 bases). Per the germline V gene, CDR1 is LNHDA and CDR2 is SQIVND (reference sequence). The CDR3 spans 14 residues. V lost 5 bases to trimming and J lost 7 bases, with 12 bases between them. CDR3 protein: CASSPQTANSPLHF. CDR3 DNA: TGTGCCAGTAGTCCCCAGACAGCGAATTCACCCCTCCACTTT.

The DNA for the CDR3 is TGTGCCATCAGTGGGGGGACTAGGACCTACGAGCAGTACTTC. Translating it yields CAISGGTRTYEQYF. The chain links TRBV10-3 to TRBJ2-7; 8 nucleotides line up with TRBD2. V lost 4 bases to trimming and J lost 2 bases; unmatched junction nucleotides: 4. In germline, CDR1 is ENHRY, CDR2 SYGVKD. CDR3 length: 14 residues.

The DNA of the CDR3 is TGTGCCAGCAGGGACTTCAGCTCCTACAATGAGCAGTTCTTC. It codes for CASRDFSSYNEQFF. V is TRBV6-5 and J is TRBJ2-1, with TRBD2 as a possible D gene (5 bases). From germline, CDR1 is MNHEY and CDR2 SVGAGI. Trimming removed 6 bases at V and 0 bases at J, with 9 bases between. The CDR3 spans 14 residues.

This chain links TRBV6-1 with TRBJ2-4; D ambiguous. Germline CDR1 reads MNHNS; CDR2 reads SASEGT. This CDR3 region has 14 residues. Trimming pared 3 bases from V and 1 base from J, leaving 7 bases between. The CDR3 protein is CASSDGGAKNIQYF. The CDR3, as DNA: TGTGCCAGCAGTGACGGTGGTGCCAAAAACATTCAGTACTTC.

This clone turned up a few times. V usage is TRBV20-1 and J usage is TRBJ2-2; maybe TRBD2 (5 bases). Germline CDR1 and CDR2: DFQATT and SNEGSKA (reference sequence). This CDR3 is built from 11 residues. V dropped 3 bases and J dropped 7 bases, with 6 bases sitting between them. The CDR3 reads CSAREDGELFF. In nucleotides, the CDR3 is TGCAGTGCTAGGGAGGACGGGGAGCTGTTTTTT.